The 28 T cell receptor beta chains presented below share a single source sample, sequenced in a study of T-cell reconstitution after alpha-beta-depleted transplantation in children. Unique molecular identifiers were built into the TCRbeta library. TCRdb re-called the PCR reads through MiXCR, storing one row per CDR3 protein. The repertoire holds about 18,000 distinct CDR3 sequences, with around 5% as singletons. The specimen was PBMCs, collected before TCRalphabeta/CD19-depleted stem cell transplant. These receptors were obtained from a boy under 18 with acute lymphoblastic leukemia, due to receive a stem cell transplant.

This clonotype has a count of ten or more. The chain couples TRBV20-1 to TRBJ1-5; D unresolved. CDR1 is DFQATT and CDR2 is SNEGSKA in the germline V gene (reference sequence). Trimming removed 0 bases at V and 3 bases at J, with 9 bases between. The CDR3 is 14 amino acids. The CDR3 reads CSARDTIFNQPQHF. Here the CDR3 DNA reads TGCAGTGCTAGAGATACCATCTTCAATCAGCCCCAGCATTTT.

The table lists this clonotype with many counts. The chain employs TRBV21-1 and TRBJ2-1; TRBD1 is the table's D call and was not checked against the DNA. TRBV21-1 is a recognized pseudogene. There are 17 residues in the CDR3. This CDR3 reads CASSRPPPGQGFSEQFF. As DNA, the CDR3 is TGTGCCAGCAGCAGACCGCCTCCGGGACAGGGGTTTAGCGAGCAGTTCTTC.

This clonotype was detected ten times or more. This rearrangement joins TRBV5-6 to TRBJ2-1, with D possibly called TRBD1 or TRBD2 (5 bases each). Germline CDR1 SGHDT, CDR2 YYEEEE. Trimming shortened V by 1 base and J by 9 bases, and 11 bases separated the two germline ends. CDR3 length: 13 amino acids. CDR3 protein: CASSLMGPVEQFF. CDR3 DNA: TGTGCCAGCAGCTTGATGGGACCGGTTGAGCAGTTCTTC. Full variable domain (missing parts from reference TRBV5-6 and TRBJ2-1): DAGVTQSPTHLIKTRGQQVTLRCSPKSGHDTVSWYQQALGQGPQFIFQYYEEEERQRGNFPDRFSGHQFPNYSSELNVNALLLGDSALYLCASSLMGPVEQFFGPGTRLTVL.

This clonotype ranks as medium-sized. The V call is TRBV3-1, the J call TRBJ2-2; 8 nucleotides match TRBD2. This CDR3 spans 15 amino acids. Germline trimming cut 3 bases from V and 5 bases from J; bases unmatched to any gene: 5. Germline values: CDR1 LGHDT, CDR2 YNNKEL (reference sequence). The DNA for the CDR3 is TGTGCCAGCAGCCATAGCGGGGCGCGGACCGGGGAGCTGTTTTTT. Protein: CASSHSGARTGELFF.

This clonotype was seen ten or more times. J is TRBJ2-7 and V is TRBV28; 7 bases align to TRBD1. Trimming took 5 bases from V and 2 from J; bases not matched to a gene: 12. CDR1 MDHEN and CDR2 SYDVKM come from the germline V gene. The CDR3 extends over 16 amino acids. As DNA, the CDR3 is TGTGCCAGCAGTCTGGCTCTGGACAGGCTTACCTACGAGCAGTACTTC. Amino acids: CASSLALDRLTYEQYF. Full variable domain (outside the CDR3, taken from reference TRBV28 and TRBJ2-7): DVKVTQSSRYLVKRTGEKVFLECVQDMDHENMFWYRQDPGLGLRLIYFSYDVKMKEKGDIPEGYSVSREKKERFSLILESASTNQTSMYLCASSLALDRLTYEQYFGPGTRLTVT.

This clonotype was seen many times. The chain couples TRBV19 to TRBJ1-5; no clear D gene. CDR3 length: 19 residues. V was cut by 7 bases and J by 0 bases, with 25 bases left in between. Germline V gene sequence: CDR1 LNHDA, CDR2 SQIVND (reference sequence). CDR3 sequence reads: CASTETAPQTAFSNQPQHF. CDR3 in DNA: TGTGCCAGTACCGAAACGGCCCCTCAGACGGCCTTTAGCAATCAGCCCCAGCATTTT.

The V gene is TRBV5-5, the J gene TRBJ2-6; no definite D call. The CDR3 runs to 15 residues. Per the germline V gene, CDR1 is SGHKS and CDR2 is YYEKEE (reference sequence). Trimming stripped 4 bases from V and 2 bases from J, with 10 bases between. The CDR3 DNA reads TGTGCCAGCAGCCCCGGGCTCCCTGGGGCCAACGTCCTGACTTTC. The encoded protein is CASSPGLPGANVLTF.

This clonotype was seen ten or more times. The chain carries TRBV12-5 and TRBJ1-2; D is possibly TRBD1 (6 bases). The CDR3 contains 15 residues. Looked up from germline, CDR1 is LGHNT and CDR2 is FRNRAP. V dropped 3 bases and J dropped 4 bases, with 15 bases sitting between them. The CDR3 DNA reads as TGTGCTAGTGGTTTAATAGGGGGGGCAGGCTATGGCTACACCTTC. Its translation: CASGLIGGAGYGYTF.

This clonotype was observed many times. The V and J genes are TRBV19 and TRBJ1-6; TRBD1 might be the D (5 bases). Germline V gene lookup returns CDR1 LNHDA and CDR2 SQIVND (reference sequence). The V end lost 7 bases, the J end lost 7 bases, and 35 bases lay between the germline ends. CDR3 length: 21 residues. The CDR3 reads CASTASTNRDRGGLWNSPLHF. The CDR3 DNA is TGTGCCAGTACCGCTTCCACGAACCGGGACCGCGGCGGGTTGTGGAATTCACCCCTCCACTTT.

This clonotype was observed at least ten times. V and J are TRBV10-3 and TRBJ2-1, with 9 positions matching TRBD2. The V and J ends lost 4 bases and 3 bases, in that order; junction bases with no gene match: 10. The CDR3 length is 17 residues. Germline V gives CDR1 ENHRY, CDR2 SYGVKD. CDR3 loop: CAISGSKASGDYNEQFF. CDR3 DNA sequence: TGTGCCATCAGTGGGTCCAAGGCTAGCGGGGACTACAATGAGCAGTTCTTC.

The sample holds many counts of this clonotype. The gene calls are TRBV7-3 and TRBJ2-1; no clear D gene. V lost 5 bases, J lost 0 bases, and 11 bases lay in between. The CDR3 is 15 residues long. CDR1 is SGHTA and CDR2 is FQGTGA in the germline V gene. The CDR3 protein is CASSPLAVSYNEQFF. In DNA form, the CDR3 reads TGTGCCAGCAGCCCTTTAGCAGTCTCCTACAATGAGCAGTTCTTC.

This clonotype was picked up many times. The chain couples TRBV7-6 to TRBJ1-6; 10 bases map to TRBD1. This CDR3 is 15 amino acids long. Germline CDR1 and CDR2: SGHVS and FNYEAQ. Unmatched junction bases numbered 2, after V lost 1 base and J lost 8 bases. The CDR3 loop reads CASSLGTGGDSPLHF. CDR3 coding DNA: TGTGCCAGCAGCTTAGGGACAGGGGGAGATTCACCCCTCCACTTT.

This clonotype was seen repeatedly, ten times or more. CDR3 amino acids: CASSLVPRDSPRAYSYEQYF. The CDR3 bases are TGTGCCAGCAGCTTGGTCCCACGGGACAGTCCACGGGCTTACTCCTACGAGCAGTACTTC. The chain joins TRBV7-6 to TRBJ2-7; 7 bases match TRBD1. In germline, CDR1 is SGHVS, CDR2 FNYEAQ. Trimming took 3 bases from V and 0 from J; bases not matched to a gene: 20. This CDR3 has 20 residues.

This clonotype occurred many times. The rearrangement joins TRBV5-6 to TRBJ2-3, with D perhaps TRBD1 (5 bases). Germline V gives CDR1 SGHDT, CDR2 YYEEEE. CDR3 length: 17 amino acids. Trimming took off 0 bases at V and 7 bases at J, with 21 bases between the two ends. The CDR3 loop is CASSLAGLGETFYTQYF. Written as DNA, the CDR3 is TGTGCCAGCAGCTTGGCAGGCCTAGGGGAAACTTTCTATACGCAGTATTTT.

This clonotype occurred many times. V gene TRBV7-9 combines with J gene TRBJ2-2, with D maybe TRBD2 (5 bases). CDR1 and CDR2 from the germline V gene are SEHNR and FQNEAQ (reference sequence). The CDR3 is 13 amino acids. The germline V and J ends were trimmed by 5 bases and 5 bases, with 9 bases remaining between them. CDR3 nucleotide sequence: TGTGCCAGCAGCCCGAGGGTGACCGGGGAGCTGTTTTTT. Protein: CASSPRVTGELFF. The variable domain in full, completed from reference TRBV7-9 and TRBJ2-2, reads DTGVSQNPRHKITKRGQNVTFRCDPISEHNRLYWYRQTLGQGPEFLTYFQNEAQLEKSRLLSDRFSAERPKGSFSTLEIQRTEQGDSAMYLCASSPRVTGELFFGEGSRLTVL.

This clonotype came up many times. The CDR3: CASSLEMGRLNYEQYF. The CDR3 coding sequence is TGTGCCAGCAGCTTAGAGATGGGGCGGTTGAACTACGAGCAGTACTTC. The gene calls are TRBV7-2 and TRBJ2-7; D perhaps matches TRBD1 (5 bases). The CDR3 contains 16 residues. CDR1 and CDR2 (germline): SGHTA, FQGNSA. V was pared by 1 base and J by 3 bases, with 16 bases between.

This clonotype came up many times. V is TRBV28 and J is TRBJ2-1; the match to TRBD2 covers 7 bases. Germline trimming cut 6 bases from V and 1 base from J; bases unmatched to any gene: 6. CDR3 size: 15 residues. CDR1 and CDR2 (germline): MDHEN, SYDVKM. For the CDR3, the DNA is TGTGCCAGCAGCTACATGGGGGGGTCCTACAATGAGCAGTTCTTC. Translation gives CASSYMGGSYNEQFF.

This clonotype was recorded at least ten times. This chain's CDR3 is CASSPEAGTGVGAFF. CDR3 sequence (DNA): TGTGCCAGCAGCCCCGAGGCAGGGACGGGTGTTGGAGCTTTCTTT. V is TRBV3-1 and J is TRBJ1-1, with D maybe TRBD1 (5 bases). This CDR3 spans 15 amino acids. Per germline, CDR1 LGHDT and CDR2 YNNKEL (reference sequence). Trimming shortened V by 4 bases and J by 10 bases, and 22 bases separated the two germline ends.

This clonotype was seen at least ten times. This chain connects TRBV27 to TRBJ2-7; D remains ambiguous. CDR1 is MNHEY, CDR2 SMNVEV, per germline (reference sequence). The germline V and J ends were trimmed by 0 bases and 6 bases, with 9 bases remaining between them. CDR3 length: 13 amino acids. Here the CDR3 DNA reads TGTGCCAGCAGTTTATCAGGCCGTGGCGAGCAGTACTTC. It is translated as CASSLSGRGEQYF.

This clonotype was recorded many times. The V and J genes are TRBV19 and TRBJ1-5; D remains unclear. Germline loops: CDR1 LNHDA, CDR2 SQIVND (reference sequence). Deletions cut 4 bases from V and 5 bases from J, with 21 bases between. This CDR3 contains 17 residues. The CDR3 sequence is CASSTSRVGEYDQPQHF. The CDR3 region has the DNA TGTGCCAGTAGTACTTCTCGTGTCGGGGAATACGATCAGCCCCAGCATTTT.

At least ten counts were recorded for this clonotype. The chain links TRBV9 to TRBJ1-1, with 9 nucleotides matching TRBD1. With V trimmed by 0 bases and J by 1 base, 7 bases remained unmatched. Per germline, CDR1 SGDLS and CDR2 YYNGEE. This CDR3 has 17 residues. CDR3 sequence: CASSVDSPDRGNTEAFF. The DNA for the CDR3 is TGTGCCAGCAGCGTAGATTCCCCGGACAGGGGGAACACTGAAGCTTTCTTT.

This clonotype was seen ten or more times. The chain recombines TRBV6-2 or TRBV6-3 with TRBJ2-3; D not certain. V lost 3 bases, J lost 6 bases, and 7 bases lay in between. Per germline, CDR1 MNHEY and CDR2 SVGEGT. This CDR3 has 12 amino acids. This CDR3 reads CASSYWLDTQYF. CDR3 DNA sequence: TGTGCCAGCAGTTATTGGCTCGATACGCAGTATTTT.

In its sample, this clonotype was seen many times. This rearrangement joins TRBV6-5 to TRBJ1-4; no definite D call. The germline V and J ends were trimmed by 0 bases and 5 bases, with 10 bases remaining between them. Germline V gene lookup returns CDR1 MNHEY and CDR2 SVGAGI. The CDR3 sequence is 15 residues long. The CDR3 spells CASSYSLRWNEKLFF. The CDR3 DNA reads as TGTGCCAGCAGTTACTCCCTACGCTGGAATGAAAAACTGTTTTTT.

This clonotype showed up many times. V is TRBV4-3 and J is TRBJ1-5; D not certain. CDR1 and CDR2 (germline): LGHNA, YSLEER. Trimming stripped 0 bases from V and 5 bases from J, with 17 bases between. CDR3 length: 17 amino acids. CDR3 DNA: TGCGCCAGCAGCCAAGATTATCATAGGAGGGTTGATCAGCCCCAGCATTTT. Encoded protein: CASSQDYHRRVDQPQHF.

The table lists this clonotype with many counts. The chain recombines TRBV9 with TRBJ1-6; unclear D gene. Trimming removed 0 bases at V and 7 bases at J, with 8 bases between. Germline V CDR1 and CDR2: SGDLS, YYNGEE. This CDR3 region has 14 residues. The CDR3 DNA follows: TGTGCCAGCAGCGTAGACCCCCACAATTCACCCCTCCACTTT. Amino acids: CASSVDPHNSPLHF.

This clonotype has at least ten counts. This chain uses TRBV19 with TRBJ2-1, with a tentative D call TRBD1 (6 bases). CDR1 and CDR2 from the germline V gene are LNHDA and SQIVND (reference sequence). The CDR3 sequence is 13 residues long. Trimming cost V 2 bases and J 9 bases, with 11 bases left between them. The CDR3 sequence: CASSILGAREQFF. The CDR3 DNA is TGTGCCAGTAGTATACTGGGGGCTCGTGAGCAGTTCTTC.

This clonotype is labeled as medium-sized. The chain is built from TRBV5-1 and TRBJ2-2, with a weak D call TRBD2 (5 bases). V lost 5 bases and J 3 bases, leaving 11 bases between the germline ends. Germline assignment: CDR1 SGHRS and CDR2 YFSETQ. The CDR3 consists of 14 residues. The CDR3 bases are TGCGCCAGCAGAGTCACCGGGGACACCGGGGAGCTGTTTTTT. Residues: CASRVTGDTGELFF.

This clonotype was observed many times. V is TRBV6-2 or TRBV6-3 and J is TRBJ1-5; D is possibly TRBD1 (6 bases). The germline V gene has CDR1 MNHEY and CDR2 SVGEGT. V was cut by 7 bases and J by 2 bases, with 27 bases left in between. This CDR3 region has 19 residues. The CDR3 region has the DNA TGTGCCAGCACCCAGACCCTGACAGGTAGATGGCGAGGCAATCAGCCCCAGCATTTT. Amino acids: CASTQTLTGRWRGNQPQHF.